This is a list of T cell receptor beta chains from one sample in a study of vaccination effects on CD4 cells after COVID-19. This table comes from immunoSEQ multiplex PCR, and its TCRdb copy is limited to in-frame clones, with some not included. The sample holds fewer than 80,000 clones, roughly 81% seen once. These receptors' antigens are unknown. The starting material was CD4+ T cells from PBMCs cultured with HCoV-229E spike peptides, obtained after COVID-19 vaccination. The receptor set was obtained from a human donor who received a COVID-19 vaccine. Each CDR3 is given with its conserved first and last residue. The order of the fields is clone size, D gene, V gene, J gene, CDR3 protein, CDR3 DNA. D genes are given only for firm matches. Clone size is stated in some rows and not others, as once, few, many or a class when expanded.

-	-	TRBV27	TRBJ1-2	CASSTRGGVYGYTF	TGTGCCAGCAGTACCCGGGGAGGCGTCTATGGCTACACCTTC
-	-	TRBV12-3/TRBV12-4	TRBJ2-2	CASSFQGTGELFF	TGTGCCAGCAGTTTCCAGGGGACCGGGGAGCTGTTTTTT
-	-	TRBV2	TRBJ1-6	CASSGRQSRGSPLHF	TGTGCCAGCAGTGGAAGACAATCTAGGGGTTCACCCCTCCACTTT
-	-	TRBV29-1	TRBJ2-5	CSASSARETQYF	TGCAGCGCCTCTTCAGCTCGGGAGACCCAGTACTTC
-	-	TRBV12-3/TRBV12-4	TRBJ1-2	CASNTRDGYGYTF	TGTGCCAGCAACACCAGGGATGGCTATGGCTACACCTTC
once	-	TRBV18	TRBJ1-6	CASSSLPSGQSGNSPLHF	TGTGCCAGCTCATCCCTACCGTCTGGACAGTCTGGTAATTCACCCCTCCACTTT
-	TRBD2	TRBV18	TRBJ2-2	CASSRTSGGETGELFF	TGTGCCAGCTCGCGGACTAGCGGGGGCGAGACCGGGGAGCTGTTTTTT
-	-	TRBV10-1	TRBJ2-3	CASSESAGRDTQYF	TGCGCCAGCAGTGAGTCTGCCGGAAGGGATACGCAGTATTTT
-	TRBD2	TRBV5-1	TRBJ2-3	CASSIAGVTDTQYF	TGCGCCAGCAGCATAGCGGGGGTGACAGATACGCAGTATTTT
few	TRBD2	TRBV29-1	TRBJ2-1	CSVDERGIEQFF	TGCAGCGTTGATGAGCGGGGGATTGAGCAGTTCTTC
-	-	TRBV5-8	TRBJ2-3	CASPTWSPPGTDTQYF	TGTGCCAGCCCCACATGGAGTCCTCCAGGCACAGATACGCAGTATTTT
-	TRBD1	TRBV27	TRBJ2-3	CASCRDRGDTQYF	TGTGCCAGCTGCCGGGACAGGGGGGATACGCAGTATTTT
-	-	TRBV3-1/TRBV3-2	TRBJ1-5	CASSPDLWDRSYSNQPQHF	TGTGCCAGCAGCCCTGATTTATGGGATAGATCCTATAGCAATCAGCCCCAGCATTTT